This T cell receptor beta chain stems from a study of T cell clusters in autoimmune cytopenias. Study details: Per sample, median TRB depth was roughly 50,000 reads, yielding a median around 2,400 distinct clonotypes. General study findings and limits: No cluster-lack signature appeared between secondary cytopenia and chronic lymphocytic leukemia patients, apparently due to lymphoma masking. TRB repertoire shifts in secondary cytopenia and chronic lymphocytic leukemia mostly reflected lymphoma, not autoimmunity. The T cell clusters came from computational analysis alone and lack functional validation.

There are 15 residues in the CDR3. CDR1 KGHSH and CDR2 LQKENI come from the germline V gene. TRB rearrangements were amplified by touch-down multiplex PCR with mixed TRB-A/B primers. TCRdb re-called the multiplex PCR reads; every CDR3 protein appears as one record, without DNA. The table counts 2,500 to 3,000 distinct CDR3 sequences; around 38% lies in the top ten. A word on this clonotype: The target antigen is unknown.

TRB amplification used around 260 ng of peripheral blood genomic DNA. The V and J genes are TRBV18 and TRBJ1-4; TCRdb outputs TRBD1, but without DNA this stays unchecked. This clonotype was sampled from a human donor with an autoimmune cytopenia, with autoimmune hepatitis or in good health (not recorded which). Source material: peripheral blood. The CDR3 loop reads CASSPRQGMDEKLFF.